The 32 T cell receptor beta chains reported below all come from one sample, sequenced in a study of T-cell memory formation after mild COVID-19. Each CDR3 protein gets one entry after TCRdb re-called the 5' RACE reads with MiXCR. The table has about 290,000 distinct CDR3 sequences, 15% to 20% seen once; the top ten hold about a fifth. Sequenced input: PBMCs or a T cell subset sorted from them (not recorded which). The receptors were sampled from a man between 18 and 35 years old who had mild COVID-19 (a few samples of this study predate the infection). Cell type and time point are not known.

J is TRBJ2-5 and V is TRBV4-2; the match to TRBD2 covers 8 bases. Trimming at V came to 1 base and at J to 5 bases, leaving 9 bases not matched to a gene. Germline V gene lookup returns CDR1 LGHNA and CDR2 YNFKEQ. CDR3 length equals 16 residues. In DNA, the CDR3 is TGTGCCAGCAGCCAAGGGTTTACGGGGGGGTTGGAGACCCAGTACTTC. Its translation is CASSQGFTGGLETQYF.

Here the CDR3 DNA reads TGCAGTGCTAGAGAGCAGGACCAGACATATGGCTACACCTTC. Translated: CSAREQDQTYGYTF. This rearrangement joins TRBV20-1 to TRBJ1-2; no clear D gene. Trimming removed 0 bases at V and 5 bases at J, with 13 bases between. The CDR3 is 14 residues long. Looked up from germline, CDR1 is DFQATT and CDR2 is SNEGSKA (reference sequence).

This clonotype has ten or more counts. CDR3 region: CASRASGGAVTGELFF. The CDR3 DNA is TGTGCCAGCAGAGCTAGCGGGGGGGCCGTAACCGGGGAGCTGTTTTTT. The chain has TRBV28 and TRBJ2-2; 12 positions match TRBD2. This CDR3 has 16 amino acids. The trim removed 6 bases at V and 5 bases at J, leaving 7 bases unmatched. The germline gives CDR1 MDHEN, CDR2 SYDVKM. Based on the CDR3 plus reference TRBV28 and TRBJ2-2, the full variable domain is DVKVTQSSRYLVKRTGEKVFLECVQDMDHENMFWYRQDPGLGLRLIYFSYDVKMKEKGDIPEGYSVSREKKERFSLILESASTNQTSMYLCASRASGGAVTGELFFGEGSRLTVL.

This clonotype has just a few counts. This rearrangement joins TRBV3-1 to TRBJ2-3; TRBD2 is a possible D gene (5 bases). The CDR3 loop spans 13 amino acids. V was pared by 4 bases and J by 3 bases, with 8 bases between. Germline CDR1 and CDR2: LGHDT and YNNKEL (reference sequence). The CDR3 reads CASSPAVTDTQYF. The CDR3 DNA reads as TGTGCCAGCAGCCCAGCGGTTACAGATACGCAGTATTTT.

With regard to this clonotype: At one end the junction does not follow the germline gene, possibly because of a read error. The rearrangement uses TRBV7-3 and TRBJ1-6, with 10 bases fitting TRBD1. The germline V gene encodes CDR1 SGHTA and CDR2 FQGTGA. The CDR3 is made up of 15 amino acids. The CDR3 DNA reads TGTGCCAGTAGCTTATCGGGACAGGGGTATTCACCCCTCCACTTT. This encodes CASSLSGQGYSPLHF.

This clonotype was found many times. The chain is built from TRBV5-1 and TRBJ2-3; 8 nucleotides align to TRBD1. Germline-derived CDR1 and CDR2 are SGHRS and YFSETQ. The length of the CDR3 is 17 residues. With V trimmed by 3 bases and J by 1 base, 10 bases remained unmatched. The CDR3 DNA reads TGCGCCAGCAGCTCGAATCGCCCGGGACAGGGCACAGATACGCAGTATTTT. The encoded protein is CASSSNRPGQGTDTQYF.

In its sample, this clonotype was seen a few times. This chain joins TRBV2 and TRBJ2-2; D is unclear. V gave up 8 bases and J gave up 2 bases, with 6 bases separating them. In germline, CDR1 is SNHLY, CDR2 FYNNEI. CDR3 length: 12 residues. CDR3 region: CASRKNTGELFF. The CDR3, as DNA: TGTGCCAGCCGCAAAAACACCGGGGAGCTGTTTTTT. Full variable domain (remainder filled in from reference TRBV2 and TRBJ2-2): EPEVTQTPSHQVTQMGQEVILRCVPISNHLYFYWYRQILGQKVEFLVSFYNNEISEKSEIFDDQFSVERPDGSNFTLKIRSTKLEDSAMYFCASRKNTGELFFGEGSRLTVL.

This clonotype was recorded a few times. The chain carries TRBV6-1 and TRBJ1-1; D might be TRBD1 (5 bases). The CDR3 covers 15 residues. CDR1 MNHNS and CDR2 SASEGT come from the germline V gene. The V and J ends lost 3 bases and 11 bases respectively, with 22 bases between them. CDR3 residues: CASSDLISGLSPAFF. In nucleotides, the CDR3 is TGTGCCAGCAGTGACCTTATCTCGGGACTCTCGCCGGCTTTCTTT.

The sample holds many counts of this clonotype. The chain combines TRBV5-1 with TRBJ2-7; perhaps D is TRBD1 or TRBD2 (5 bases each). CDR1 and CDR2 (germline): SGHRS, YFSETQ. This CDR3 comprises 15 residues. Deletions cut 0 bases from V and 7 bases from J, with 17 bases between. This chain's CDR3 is CASSLVGPRVGEQYF. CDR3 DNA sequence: TGCGCCAGCAGCTTGGTGGGACCACGGGTAGGTGAGCAGTACTTC.

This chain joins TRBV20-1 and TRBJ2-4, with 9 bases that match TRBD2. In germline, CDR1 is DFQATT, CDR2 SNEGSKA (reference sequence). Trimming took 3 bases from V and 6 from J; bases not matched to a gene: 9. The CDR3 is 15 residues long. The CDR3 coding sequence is TGCAGTGCTAGTCGGGGTAGCGGGGGTACAAACATTCAGTACTTC. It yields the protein CSASRGSGGTNIQYF.

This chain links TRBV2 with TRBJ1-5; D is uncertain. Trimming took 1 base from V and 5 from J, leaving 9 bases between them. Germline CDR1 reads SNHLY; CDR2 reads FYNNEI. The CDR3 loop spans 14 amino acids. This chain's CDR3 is CASSEEGSDQPQHF. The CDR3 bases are TGTGCCAGCAGTGAAGAGGGATCCGATCAGCCCCAGCATTTT.

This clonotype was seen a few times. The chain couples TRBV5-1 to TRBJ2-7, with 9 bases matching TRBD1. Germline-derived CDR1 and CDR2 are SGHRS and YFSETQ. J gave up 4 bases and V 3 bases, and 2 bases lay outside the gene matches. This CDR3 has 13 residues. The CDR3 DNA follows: TGCGCCAGCAGCTGGGGACAGGGTTACGAGCAGTACTTC. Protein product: CASSWGQGYEQYF. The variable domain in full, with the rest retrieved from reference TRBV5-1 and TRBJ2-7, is KAGVTQTPRYLIKTRGQQVTLSCSPISGHRSVSWYQQTPGQGLQFLFEYFSETQRNKGNFPGRFSGRQFSNSRSEMNVSTLELGDSALYLCASSWGQGYEQYFGPGTRLTVT.

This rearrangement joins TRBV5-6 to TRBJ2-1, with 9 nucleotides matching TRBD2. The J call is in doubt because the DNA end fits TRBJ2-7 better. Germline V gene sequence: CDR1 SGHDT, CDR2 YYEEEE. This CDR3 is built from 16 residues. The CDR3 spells CASSPLAGGTMTEQYF. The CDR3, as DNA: TGTGCCAGCAGCCCCCTCGCGGGGGGGACCATGACCGAGCAGTACTTC.

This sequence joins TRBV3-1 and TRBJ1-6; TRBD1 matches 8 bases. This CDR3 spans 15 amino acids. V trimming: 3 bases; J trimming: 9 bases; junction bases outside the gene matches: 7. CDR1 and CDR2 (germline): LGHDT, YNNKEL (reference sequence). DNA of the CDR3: TGTGCCAGCAGCCAGAATGACAGGGGCGGTTCACCCCTCCACTTT. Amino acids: CASSQNDRGGSPLHF. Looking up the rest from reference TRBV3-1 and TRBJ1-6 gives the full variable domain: DTAVSQTPKYLVTQMGNDKSIKCEQNLGHDTMYWYKQDSKKFLKIMFSYNNKELIINETVPNRFSPKSPDKAHLNLHINSLELGDSAVYFCASSQNDRGGSPLHFGNGTRLTVT.

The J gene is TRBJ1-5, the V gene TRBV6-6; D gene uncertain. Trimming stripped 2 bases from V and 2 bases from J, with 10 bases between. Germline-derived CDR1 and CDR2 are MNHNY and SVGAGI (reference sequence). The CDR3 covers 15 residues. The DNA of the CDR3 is TGTGCCAGCAGTTACCGGACGGACGGCAATCAGCCCCAGCATTTT. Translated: CASSYRTDGNQPQHF.

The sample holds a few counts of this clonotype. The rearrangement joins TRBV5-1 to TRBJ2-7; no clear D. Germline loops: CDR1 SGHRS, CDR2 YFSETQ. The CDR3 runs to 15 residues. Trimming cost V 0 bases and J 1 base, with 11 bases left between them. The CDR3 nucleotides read TGCGCCAGCAGCTTGGTTGGTGGGGTATCCTACGAGCAGTACTTC. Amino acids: CASSLVGGVSYEQYF.

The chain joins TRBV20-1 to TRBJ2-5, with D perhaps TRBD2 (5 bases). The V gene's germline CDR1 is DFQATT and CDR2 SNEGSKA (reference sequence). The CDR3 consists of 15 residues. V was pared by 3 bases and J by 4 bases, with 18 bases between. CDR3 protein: CSASSWLAEGETQYF. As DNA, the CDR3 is TGCAGTGCTAGTTCGTGGCTAGCTGAAGGAGAGACCCAGTACTTC.

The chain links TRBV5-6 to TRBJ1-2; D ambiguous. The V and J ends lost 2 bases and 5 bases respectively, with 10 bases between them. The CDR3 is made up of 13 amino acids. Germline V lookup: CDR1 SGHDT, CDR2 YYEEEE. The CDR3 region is CASSLREPYGYTF. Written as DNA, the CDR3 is TGTGCCAGCAGCTTAAGGGAACCGTATGGCTACACCTTC.

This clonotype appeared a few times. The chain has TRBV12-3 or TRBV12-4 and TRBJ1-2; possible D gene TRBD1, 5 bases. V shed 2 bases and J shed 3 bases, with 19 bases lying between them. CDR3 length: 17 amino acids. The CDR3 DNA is TGTGCCAGCAGTTTATGGGTGGATGGGGCGCGGGACTATGGCTACACCTTC. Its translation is CASSLWVDGARDYGYTF.

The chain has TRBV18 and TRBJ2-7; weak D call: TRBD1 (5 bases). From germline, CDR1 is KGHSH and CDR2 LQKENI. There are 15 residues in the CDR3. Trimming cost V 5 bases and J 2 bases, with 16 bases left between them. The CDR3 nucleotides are TGTGCCAGCTCAACACGTAGCAGGGTCACCTACGAGCAGTACTTC. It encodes CASSTRSRVTYEQYF.

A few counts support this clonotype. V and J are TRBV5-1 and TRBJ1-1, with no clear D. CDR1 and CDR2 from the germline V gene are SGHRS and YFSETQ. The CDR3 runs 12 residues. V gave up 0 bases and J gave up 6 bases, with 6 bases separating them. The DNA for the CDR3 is TGCGCCAGCAGCTTGGACGGACCTGAAGCTTTCTTT. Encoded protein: CASSLDGPEAFF.

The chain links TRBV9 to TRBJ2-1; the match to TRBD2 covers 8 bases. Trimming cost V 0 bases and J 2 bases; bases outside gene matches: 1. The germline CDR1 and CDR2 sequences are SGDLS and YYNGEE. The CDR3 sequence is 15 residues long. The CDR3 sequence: CASSVDGGAYNEQFF. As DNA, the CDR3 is TGTGCCAGCAGCGTAGACGGGGGGGCCTACAATGAGCAGTTCTTC.

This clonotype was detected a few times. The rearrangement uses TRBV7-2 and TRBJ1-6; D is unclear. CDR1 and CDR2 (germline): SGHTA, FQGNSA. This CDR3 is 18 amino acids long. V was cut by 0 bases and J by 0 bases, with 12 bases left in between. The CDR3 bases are TGTGCCAGCAGCTTAGCGAGGCCGGGGAGCTCCTATAATTCACCCCTCCACTTT. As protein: CASSLARPGSSYNSPLHF.

This chain's CDR3 is CATTPGAYNEQFF. The DNA for the CDR3 is TGTGCCACCACCCCTGGGGCCTACAATGAGCAGTTCTTC. The chain links TRBV10-3 to TRBJ2-1; no clear D gene. This CDR3 comprises 13 residues. V lost 10 bases and J 2 bases, leaving 12 bases between the germline ends. Germline lookup yields CDR1 ENHRY and CDR2 SYGVKD.

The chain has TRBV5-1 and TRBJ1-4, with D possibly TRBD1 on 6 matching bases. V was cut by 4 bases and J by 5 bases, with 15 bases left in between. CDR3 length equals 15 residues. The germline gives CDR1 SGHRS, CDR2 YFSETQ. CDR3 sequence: CASSLPGHSNEKLFF. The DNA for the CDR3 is TGCGCCAGCAGCCTCCCGGGACACTCGAATGAAAAACTGTTTTTT.

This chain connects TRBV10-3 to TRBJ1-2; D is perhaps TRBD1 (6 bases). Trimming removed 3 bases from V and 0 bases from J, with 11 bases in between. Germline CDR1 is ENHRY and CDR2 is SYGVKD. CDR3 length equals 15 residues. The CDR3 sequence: CAISEIAGANYGYTF. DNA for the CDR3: TGTGCCATCAGTGAAATAGCAGGGGCTAACTATGGCTACACCTTC.

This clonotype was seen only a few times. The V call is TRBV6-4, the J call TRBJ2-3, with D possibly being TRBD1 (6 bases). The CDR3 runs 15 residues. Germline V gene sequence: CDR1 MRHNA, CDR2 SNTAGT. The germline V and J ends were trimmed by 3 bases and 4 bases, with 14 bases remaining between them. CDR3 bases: TGTGCCAGCAGTGATGGCCAAGGGGGAGCAGATACGCAGTATTTT. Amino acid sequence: CASSDGQGGADTQYF.

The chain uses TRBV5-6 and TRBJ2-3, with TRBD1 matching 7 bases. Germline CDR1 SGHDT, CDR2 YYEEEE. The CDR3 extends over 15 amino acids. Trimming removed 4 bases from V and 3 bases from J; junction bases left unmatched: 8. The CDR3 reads CASSPGRGKTDTQYF. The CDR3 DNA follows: TGTGCCAGCAGCCCGGGCAGGGGGAAAACAGATACGCAGTATTTT.

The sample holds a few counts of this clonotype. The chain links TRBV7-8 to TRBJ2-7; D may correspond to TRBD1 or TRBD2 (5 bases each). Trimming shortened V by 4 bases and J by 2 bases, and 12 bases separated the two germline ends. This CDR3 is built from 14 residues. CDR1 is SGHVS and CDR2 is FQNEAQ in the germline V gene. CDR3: CASSSRDGPYEQYF. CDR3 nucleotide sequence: TGTGCCAGCAGCTCCCGGGACGGACCCTACGAGCAGTACTTC.

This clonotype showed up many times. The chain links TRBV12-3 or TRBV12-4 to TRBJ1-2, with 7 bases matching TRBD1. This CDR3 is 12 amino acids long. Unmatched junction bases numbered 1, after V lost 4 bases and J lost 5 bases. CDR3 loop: CASSWTGYGYTF. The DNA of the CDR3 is TGTGCCAGCAGTTGGACAGGATATGGCTACACCTTC.

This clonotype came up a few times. The DNA of the CDR3 is TGCGCCAGCAGCCAAGGGATGCCCGCGGACACTGAAGCTTTCTTT. Its translation: CASSQGMPADTEAFF. V is TRBV4-1 and J is TRBJ1-1; D not certain. The CDR3 spans 15 residues. Per germline, CDR1 MGHRA and CDR2 YSYEKL. V was cut by 1 base and J by 3 bases, with 12 bases left in between.

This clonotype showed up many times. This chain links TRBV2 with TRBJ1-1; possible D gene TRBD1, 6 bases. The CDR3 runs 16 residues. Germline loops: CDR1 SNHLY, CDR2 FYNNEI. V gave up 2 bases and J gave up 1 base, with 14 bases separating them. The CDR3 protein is CASSERGGEKNTEAFF. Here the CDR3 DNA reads TGTGCCAGCAGTGAAAGGGGGGGGGAAAAGAACACTGAAGCTTTCTTT.